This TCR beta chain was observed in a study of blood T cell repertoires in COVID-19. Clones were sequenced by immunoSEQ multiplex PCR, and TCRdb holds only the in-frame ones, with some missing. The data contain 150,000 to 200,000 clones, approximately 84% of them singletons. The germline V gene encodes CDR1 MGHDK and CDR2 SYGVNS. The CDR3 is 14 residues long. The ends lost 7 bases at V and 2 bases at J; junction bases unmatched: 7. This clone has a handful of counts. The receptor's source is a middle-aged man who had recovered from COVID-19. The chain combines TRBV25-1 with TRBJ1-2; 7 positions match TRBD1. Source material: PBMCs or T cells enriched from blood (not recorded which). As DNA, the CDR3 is TGTGCCAGCACGGGATTGACAGGGAACTATGGCTACACCTTC. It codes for CASTGLTGNYGYTF.